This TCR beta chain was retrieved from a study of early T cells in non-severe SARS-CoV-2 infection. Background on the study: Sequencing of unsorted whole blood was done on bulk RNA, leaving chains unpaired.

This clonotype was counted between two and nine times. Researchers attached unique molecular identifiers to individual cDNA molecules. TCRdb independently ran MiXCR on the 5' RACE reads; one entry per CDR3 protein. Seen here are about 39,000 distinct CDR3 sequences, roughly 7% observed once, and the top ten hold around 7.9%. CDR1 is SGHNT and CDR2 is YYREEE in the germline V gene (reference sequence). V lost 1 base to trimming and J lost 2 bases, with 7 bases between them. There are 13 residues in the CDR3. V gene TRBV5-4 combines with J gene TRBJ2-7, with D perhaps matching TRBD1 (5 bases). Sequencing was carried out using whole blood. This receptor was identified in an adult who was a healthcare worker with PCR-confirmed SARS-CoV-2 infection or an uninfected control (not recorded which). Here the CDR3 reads CASSLQGPYEQYF. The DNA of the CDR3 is TGTGCCAGCAGCTTGCAGGGCCCCTACGAGCAGTACTTC.